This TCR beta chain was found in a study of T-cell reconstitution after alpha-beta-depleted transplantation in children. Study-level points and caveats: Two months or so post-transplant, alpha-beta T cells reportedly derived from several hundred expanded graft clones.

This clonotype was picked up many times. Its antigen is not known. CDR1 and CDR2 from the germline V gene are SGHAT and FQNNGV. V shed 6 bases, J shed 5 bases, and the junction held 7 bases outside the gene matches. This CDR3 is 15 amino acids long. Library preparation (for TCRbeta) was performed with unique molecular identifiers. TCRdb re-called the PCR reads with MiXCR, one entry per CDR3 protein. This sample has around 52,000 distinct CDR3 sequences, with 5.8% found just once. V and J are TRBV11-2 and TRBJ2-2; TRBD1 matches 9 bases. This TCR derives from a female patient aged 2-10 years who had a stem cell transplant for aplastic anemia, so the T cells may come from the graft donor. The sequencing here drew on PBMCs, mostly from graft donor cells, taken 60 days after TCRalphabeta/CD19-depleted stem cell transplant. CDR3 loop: CASRTQGARTGELFF. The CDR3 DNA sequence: TGTGCCAGCAGAACACAGGGGGCGCGAACCGGGGAGCTGTTTTTT. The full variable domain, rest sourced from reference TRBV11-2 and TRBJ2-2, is EAGVAQSPRYKIIEKRQSVAFWCNPISGHATLYWYQQILGQGPKLLIQFQNNGVVDDSQLPKDRFSAERLKGVDSTLKIQPAKLEDSAVYLCASRTQGARTGELFFGEGSRLTVL.